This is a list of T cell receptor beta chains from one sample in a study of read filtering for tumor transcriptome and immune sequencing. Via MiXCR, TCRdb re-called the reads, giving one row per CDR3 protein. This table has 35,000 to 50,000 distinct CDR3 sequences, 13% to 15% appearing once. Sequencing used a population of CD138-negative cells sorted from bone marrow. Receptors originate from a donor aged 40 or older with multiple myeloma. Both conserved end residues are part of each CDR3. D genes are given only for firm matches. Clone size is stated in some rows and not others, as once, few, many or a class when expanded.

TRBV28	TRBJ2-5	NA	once	CASKPIITETQYF	TGTGCCAGCAAACCCATTATCACGGAGACCCAGTACTTC
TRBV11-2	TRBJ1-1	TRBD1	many	CASSSGDRSLNTEAFF	TGTGCCAGCAGCTCGGGGGACAGAAGCCTGAACACTGAAGCTTTCTTT
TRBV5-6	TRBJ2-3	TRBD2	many	CASSLVGRADPDTQYF	TGTGCCAGCAGCTTGGTTGGGAGGGCCGACCCAGATACGCAGTATTTT
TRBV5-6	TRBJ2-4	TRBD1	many	CASSSFGQGSNNIQYF	TGTGCCAGCAGCTCCTTTGGACAGGGCAGCAACAACATTCAGTACTTC
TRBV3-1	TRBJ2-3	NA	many	CASSQGPLITQYF	TGTGCCAGCAGCCAAGGGCCCTTAATAACGCAGTATTTT
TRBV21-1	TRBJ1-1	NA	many	CASSKMGSLNTEAFF	TGTGCCAGCAGCAAAATGGGCTCCCTGAACACTGAAGCTTTCTTT
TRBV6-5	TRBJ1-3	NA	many	CASSPDFSGNTIYF	TGTGCCAGCAGCCCAGACTTCTCTGGAAACACCATATATTTT
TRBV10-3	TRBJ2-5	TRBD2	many	CAIKASGSSETQYF	TGTGCCATCAAGGCTAGCGGGAGTTCAGAGACCCAGTACTTC
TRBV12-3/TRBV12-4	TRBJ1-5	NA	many	CASSRDGRGNQPQHF	TGTGCCAGCAGCAGGGACGGCCGGGGCAATCAGCCCCAGCATTTT
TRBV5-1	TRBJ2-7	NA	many	CASRDFRASGDEQYF	TGCGCCAGCAGAGATTTCAGGGCCTCCGGGGACGAGCAGTACTTC
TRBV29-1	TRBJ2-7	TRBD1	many	CSVVKGGTVVDEQYF	TGCAGCGTTGTCAAAGGTGGGACAGTGGTCGACGAGCAGTACTTC
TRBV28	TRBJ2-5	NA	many	CASSSKIETQYF	TGTGCCAGCAGTTCGAAGATAGAGACCCAGTACTTC
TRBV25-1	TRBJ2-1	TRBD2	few	CASITLAVYYNEQFF	TGTGCCAGCATCACACTAGCGGTATACTACAATGAGCAGTTCTTC
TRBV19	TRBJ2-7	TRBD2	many	CASSVAGGSYEQYF	TGTGCCAGTAGCGTAGCGGGAGGGAGCTACGAGCAGTACTTC
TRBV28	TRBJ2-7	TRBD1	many	CASSTTGTGTSYEQYF	TGTGCCAGCAGTACAACCGGGACAGGGACATCCTACGAGCAGTACTTC
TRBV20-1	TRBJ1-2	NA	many	CSARDPRQVIGYTF	TGCAGTGCTAGAGATCCCCGACAAGTGATTGGCTACACCTTC
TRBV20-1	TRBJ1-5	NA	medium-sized	CSARTGGQPQHF	TGCAGTGCTCGGACGGGGGGTCAGCCCCAGCATTTT
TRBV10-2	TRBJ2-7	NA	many	CASFPVRDFSYEQYF	TGCGCCAGCTTCCCAGTCCGGGACTTCTCCTACGAGCAGTACTTC
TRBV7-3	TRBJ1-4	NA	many	CASSSGGSNEKLFF	TGTGCCAGCAGCTCAGGAGGGTCTAATGAAAAACTGTTTTTT
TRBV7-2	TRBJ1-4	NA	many	CASSQVWATNEKLFF	TGTGCCAGCAGCCAAGTTTGGGCAACTAATGAAAAACTGTTTTTT
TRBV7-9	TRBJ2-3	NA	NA	CASSLSRSTDTQYF	TGTGCCAGCAGCTTATCCCGGAGCACAGATACGCAGTATTTT
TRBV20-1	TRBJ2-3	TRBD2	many	CSGTKAGGPTDTQYF	TGCAGTGGGACGAAAGCGGGGGGGCCCACAGATACGCAGTATTTT
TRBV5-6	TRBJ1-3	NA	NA	CASMTGGISGNTIYF	TGTGCCAGCATGACTGGGGGTATCTCTGGAAACACCATATATTTT
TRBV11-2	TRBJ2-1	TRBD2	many	CASSLTSGGINEQFF	TGTGCCAGCAGCTTGACTAGCGGGGGGATTAATGAGCAGTTCTTC
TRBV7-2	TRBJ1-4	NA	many	CASSQGTLRNEKLFF	TGTGCCAGCAGTCAAGGGACCTTAAGGAATGAAAAACTGTTTTTT